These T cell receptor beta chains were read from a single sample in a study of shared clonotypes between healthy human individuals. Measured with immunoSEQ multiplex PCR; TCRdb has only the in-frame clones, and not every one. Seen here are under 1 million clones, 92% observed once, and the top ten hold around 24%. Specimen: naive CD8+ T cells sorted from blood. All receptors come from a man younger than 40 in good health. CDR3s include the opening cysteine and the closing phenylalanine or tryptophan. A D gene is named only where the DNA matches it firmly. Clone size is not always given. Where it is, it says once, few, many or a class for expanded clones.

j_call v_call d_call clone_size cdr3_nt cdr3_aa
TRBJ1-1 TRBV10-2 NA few TGCGCCAGCACCGAAGATTGGGTGAACACTGAAGCTTTCTTT CASTEDWVNTEAFF
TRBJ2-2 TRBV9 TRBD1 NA TGTGCCAGCAGCCAGTGGTCAGGGGGGAACACCGGGGAGCTGTTTTTT CASSQWSGGNTGELFF
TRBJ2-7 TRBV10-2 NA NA TGCGCCAGCACAAACAGAAGACTAGACTCCTACGAGCAGTACTTC CASTNRRLDSYEQYF
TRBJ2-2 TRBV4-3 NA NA TGCGCCAGCAGCCTCTTTTTCCGGGAGAACACCGGGGAGCTGTTTTTT CASSLFFRENTGELFF
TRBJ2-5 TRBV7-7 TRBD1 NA TGTGCCAGCAGCACCGGAACAGGGGGCCAAGAGACCCAGTACTTC CASSTGTGGQETQYF
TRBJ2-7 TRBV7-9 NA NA TGTGCCAGCAGCTTAGTAGGCGGCAGCTCCTACGAGCAGTACTTC CASSLVGGSSYEQYF
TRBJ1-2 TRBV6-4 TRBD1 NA TGTGCCAGCAGGGGACTTCCCAGGGGGAACTATGGCTACACCTTC CASRGLPRGNYGYTF
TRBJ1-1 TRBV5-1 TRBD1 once TGCGCCAGCAGCTTGGGTTTCGGACAGGCGAACACTGAAGCTTTCTTT CASSLGFGQANTEAFF
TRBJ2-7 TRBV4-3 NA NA TGCGCCAGCAGCCAAGGTTCTTGGGCTGGCTACGAGCAGTACTTC CASSQGSWAGYEQYF
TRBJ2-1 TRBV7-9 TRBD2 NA TGTGCCAGCACCCCTCAGACAAGACTAGCGGGAGACAATGAGCAGTTCTTC CASTPQTRLAGDNEQFF
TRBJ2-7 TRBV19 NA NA TGTGCCAGTAGTTCCGTCGACTCCTACGAGCAGTACTTC CASSSVDSYEQYF
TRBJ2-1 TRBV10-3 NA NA TGTGCCATCAGTGAGTCGAGAGATACTGCTTCCCCTTTTCGCTACAATGAGCAGTTCTTC CAISESRDTASPFRYNEQFF
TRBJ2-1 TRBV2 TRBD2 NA TGTGCCAGCAGGACACTAGCGGGGGAGCAGTTCTTC CASRTLAGEQFF
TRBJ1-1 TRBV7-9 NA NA TGTGCCAGCAGCTTAGTAGTTGGCAGCCCGAACACTGAAGCTTTCTTT CASSLVVGSPNTEAFF
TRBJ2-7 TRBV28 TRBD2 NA TGTGCCAGCAGTTTAGCGGGAGGGCCTGTCGAGCAGTACTTC CASSLAGGPVEQYF
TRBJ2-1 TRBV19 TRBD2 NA TGTGCCAGTAGTTCCGAGGAAGCGGGAGCCACCGAGCAGTTCTTC CASSSEEAGATEQFF
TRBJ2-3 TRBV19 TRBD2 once TGTGCCAGTAGTATTTCCCTAGCGGGAGGGATCACAGATACGCAGTATTTT CASSISLAGGITDTQYF
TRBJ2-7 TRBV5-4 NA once TGTGCCAGCAGCCCAGGGGGGCCCCTAGCCGAGCAGTACTTC CASSPGGPLAEQYF
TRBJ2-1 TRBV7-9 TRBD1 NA TGTGCCAGCAGCTTAAGGTCCTCCGGGACAGGGACCTACAATGAGCAGTTCTTC CASSLRSSGTGTYNEQFF
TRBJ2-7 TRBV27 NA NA TGTGCCAGCAGTTTATACGGCGACAGGTACTCCTACGAGCAGTACTTC CASSLYGDRYSYEQYF
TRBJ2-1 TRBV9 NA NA TGTGCCAGCAGCGGGACTGGCAGGGCCAATGAGCAGTTCTTC CASSGTGRANEQFF
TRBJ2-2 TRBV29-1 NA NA TGCAGCGTTGGAACAGGCGCGAACACCGGGGAGCTGTTTTTT CSVGTGANTGELFF
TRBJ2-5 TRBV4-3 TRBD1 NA TGCGCCAGCAGCCAAAACCACTGGACAGGGACCGATGAGACCCAGTACTTC CASSQNHWTGTDETQYF
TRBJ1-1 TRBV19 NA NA TGTGCCAGCGGCGGGGGCACTGAAGCTTTCTTT CASGGGTEAFF
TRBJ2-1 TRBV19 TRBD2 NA TGTGCCAGTAGTCCCCTTGGACTAGCGGGAGGGGTCAATGAGCAGTTCTTC CASSPLGLAGGVNEQFF
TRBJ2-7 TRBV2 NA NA TGTGCCAGCAGTGAAGAACCTTTCGAGTGGGGTGAGAGGGGGTACGAGCAGTACTTC CASSEEPFEWGERGYEQYF
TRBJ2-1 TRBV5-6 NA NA TGTGCCAGCAGCGTCGACTACTTCCCGAGCTCCTACAATGAGCAGTTCTTC CASSVDYFPSSYNEQFF
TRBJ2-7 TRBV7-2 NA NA TGTGCCAGCAGCTTAGTGGCGGGCGGGACCTACGAGCAGTACTTC CASSLVAGGTYEQYF
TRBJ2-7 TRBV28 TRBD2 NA TGTGCCAGCAGTTTGGGAGGGGTTGGAACGGTGCAGTACTTC CASSLGGVGTVQYF
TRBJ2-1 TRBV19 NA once TGTGCCAGTAGTCCCAGACAGGAGGCTTTCTACAATGAGCAGTTCTTC CASSPRQEAFYNEQFF
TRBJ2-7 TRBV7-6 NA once TGTGCCAGCAGCTTGGTACAGGGCACCTACGAGCAGTACTTC CASSLVQGTYEQYF
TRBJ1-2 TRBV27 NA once TGTGCCAGCAGCGCAGGGAGAGCCTATGGCTACACCTTC CASSAGRAYGYTF
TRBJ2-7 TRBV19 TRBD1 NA TGTGCCAGTAGTTTCCTCCCACCGGGACAGGGTTCCTACGAGCAGTACTTC CASSFLPPGQGSYEQYF
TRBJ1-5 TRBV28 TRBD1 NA TGTGCCAGCAGTTCCGGGACAGGGGCCCAGCATTTT CASSSGTGAQHF
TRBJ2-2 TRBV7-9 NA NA TGTGCCAGCAGCCCTCCCGCCGGAGAGGTCACCGGGGAGCTGTTTTTT CASSPPAGEVTGELFF
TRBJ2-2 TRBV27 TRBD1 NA TGTGCCAGCAGTTTGGACCCAGGGGGCACCGGGGAGCTGTTTTTT CASSLDPGGTGELFF
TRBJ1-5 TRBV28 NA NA TGTGCCAGCAGTTTATTGGTCGGGGGTGAACAGCCCCAGCATTTT CASSLLVGGEQPQHF
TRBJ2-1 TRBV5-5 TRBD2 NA TGTGCCAGCAGCTTGGAGTTAGCGGGAGTTCGTGAGCAGTTCTTC CASSLELAGVREQFF
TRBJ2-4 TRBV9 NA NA TGTGCCAGCAGCCACAGCCCGTCGGAGGGGGAAAGAGGTCAAAACATTCAGTACTTC CASSHSPSEGERGQNIQYF
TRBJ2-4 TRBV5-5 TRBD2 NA TGTGCCAGCAGTCCCACGTGGGGCGTTAGCGGGAGTGACAAAAACATTCAGTACTTC CASSPTWGVSGSDKNIQYF
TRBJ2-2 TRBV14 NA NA TGTGCCAGCAGCCAAGAGATTTTAAGGGGAGAGAACACCGGGGAGCTGTTTTTT CASSQEILRGENTGELFF
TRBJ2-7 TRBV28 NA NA TGTGCCAGCAGCCTACCCCTTGGCGAGCAGTACTTC CASSLPLGEQYF
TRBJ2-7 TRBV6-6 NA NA TGTGCCAGCCGCGGAAAGCTCCACGAGCAGTACTTC CASRGKLHEQYF
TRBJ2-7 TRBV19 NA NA TGTGCCACCTCCGGGACTCTTTACGAGCAGTACTTC CATSGTLYEQYF
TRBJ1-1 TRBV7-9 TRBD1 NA TGTGCCAGCACCCTTCTGGGACAGGGGGCCGATGTTTGGACTGAAGCTTTCTTT CASTLLGQGADVWTEAFF
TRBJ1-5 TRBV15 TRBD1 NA TGTGCCACCAGCAGGGCAGCAGGGGGTCAGCCCCAGCATTTT CATSRAAGGQPQHF
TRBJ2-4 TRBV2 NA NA TGTGCCAGCAGTGCCGCGAGCTTGGTCAAAAACATTCAGTACTTC CASSAASLVKNIQYF
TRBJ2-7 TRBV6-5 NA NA TGTGCCAGCAGTTACCGTCGAACCCTTGGGGAGCAGTACTTC CASSYRRTLGEQYF
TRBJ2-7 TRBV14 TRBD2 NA TGTGCCAGCAGTGGCGGGAGGGTGTACGAGCAGTACTTC CASSGGRVYEQYF
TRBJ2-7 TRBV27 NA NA TGTGCCAGCAGTTGGGGGGCGTTACCCTACGAGCAGTACTTC CASSWGALPYEQYF
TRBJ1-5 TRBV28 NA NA TGTGCCAGCAGTTTTCAGGGGTTAGGCAATCAGCCCCAGCATTTT CASSFQGLGNQPQHF
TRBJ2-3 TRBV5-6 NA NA TGTGCCAGCAGCTTCGTAGCGAACGGCGATACGCAGTATTTT CASSFVANGDTQYF
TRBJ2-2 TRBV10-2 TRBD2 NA TGCGCCAGCAGTGCGAGCGGGGGCGGCGGGGAGCTGTTTTTT CASSASGGGGELFF
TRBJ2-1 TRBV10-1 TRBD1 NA TGCGCCAGCAGTGTGTCAGGGGGCTCCTACAATGAGCAGTTCTTC CASSVSGGSYNEQFF
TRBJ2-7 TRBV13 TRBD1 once TGTGCCAGCAGCCCGGGACAGACCTACGAGCAGTACTTC CASSPGQTYEQYF